This TCR beta chain came from a study of T cell responses to AZD1222 COVID-19 vaccine. General study results and limits: The study sampled repertoires only after the peak T cell response. Epitopes outside B.1.351 and B.1.1.7 mutated regions reportedly drew nearly half of spike TCRs. Donors were chiefly white British, with a greater number of females, and clonal diversity was perhaps underestimated.

Turning to this clone: Its antigen is currently unknown.

Sequencing used immunoSEQ multiplex PCR; TCRdb keeps in-frame clones, though not all of them. The sample has 100,000 to 150,000 clones, more than 75% seen once. J gave up 1 base and V 4 bases, and 6 bases lay outside the gene matches. The CDR3 is 16 residues long. Germline V CDR1 and CDR2: SGHDT, YYEEEE. The sample here was peripheral blood, taken on day 0 of AZD1222 vaccination. The sequence derives from an adult in good health. The chain couples TRBV5-6 to TRBJ1-3; 9 nucleotides match TRBD1. The CDR3 coding sequence is TGTGCCAGCAGCCCAACAGGGGGCAGGTCTGGAAACACCATATATTTT. Translated: CASSPTGGRSGNTIYF.